This T cell receptor beta chain was identified in a study of blood T cell repertoires in COVID-19. As for the study in general: The analysed material was cDNA or gDNA that came from T cells, B-cell-depleted T cells, or PBMCs.

The table came from immunoSEQ multiplex PCR; TCRdb's copy has only in-frame clones and leaves some out. The sample records around 160,000 clones, around 84% being singletons. V lost 0 bases to trimming and J lost 5 bases; unmatched junction nucleotides: 4. This CDR3 spans 15 amino acids. Germline lookup yields CDR1 MGHRA and CDR2 YSYEKL. V usage is TRBV4-1 and J usage is TRBJ2-3; 8 bases line up with TRBD2. The specimen sequenced was peripheral blood. This clonotype was obtained from a human donor in a cohort sampled during active COVID-19. As DNA, the CDR3 is TGCGCCAGCAGCCAAGAGGAACTAGCGGAAGATACGCAGTATTTT. Protein product: CASSQEELAEDTQYF.